This T cell receptor beta chain was found in a study of technical replicates of blood from several donors. Libraries were prepared by immunoSEQ multiplex PCR; TCRdb keeps only in-frame clonotypes and omits some of them. The profile shows approximately 13,000 clones, about 82% of them singletons. Germline V gene data show CDR1 as SEHNR and CDR2 as FQNEAQ (reference sequence). The J segment lost 7 bases and the V segment lost 5 bases, leaving 8 bases of the junction unmatched. The CDR3 length is 13 residues. The clonotype was recovered from a human donor in good health. This sequence joins TRBV7-9 and TRBJ2-7; TRBD1 aligns across 7 bases. Sequencing was done on a sample of PBMCs. The DNA for the CDR3 is TGTGCCAGCAGCATACAGGGGACGGGGGAGCAGTACTTC. Translated, it gives CASSIQGTGEQYF.